This T cell receptor beta chain originates from a study of cytomegalovirus exposure and HLA in healthy donors. PCR employed 60 Vbeta and 13 Jbeta primers. As processed by the authors: An analysis that came later counted tens of millions of unique TCR beta chains, approximately 12 million shared. Profiling relied on immunoSEQ multiplex PCR, and the TCRdb table lists in-frame clones only, not all of them. That table gives V, J and clone size, and the DNA gave D and trimming. The sample has about 120,000 clones, under 85% seen once; the top ten hold around 4.9%. Germline values: CDR1 SNHLY, CDR2 FYNNEI. Trimming cost V 11 bases and J 0 bases, with 11 bases left between them. The CDR3 spans 13 residues. The donors, nominally healthy at sampling, likely had unrecorded immune exposures.

The source of this sequence is a man aged 25-45 years in good health and CMV-seropositive. Sequenced sample: PBMCs. The rearrangement joins TRBV2 to TRBJ1-5; D uncertain. This CDR3 is CAGRASSNQPQHF. DNA of the CDR3: TGTGCCGGGAGGGCGAGTAGCAATCAGCCCCAGCATTTT.